What follows describes a single T cell receptor (beta chain). The protocol was immunoSEQ multiplex PCR, while the TCRdb copy is restricted to in-frame clones and leaves out a portion. The table includes about 55,000 clones, approximately 85% detected once. This sample is part of a study of blood T cell repertoires in COVID-19. Background on the study: T cells, B-cell-depleted T cells, or PBMCs provided the cDNA or gDNA that served as material.

The CDR3 has 15 residues. Germline CDR1 SGHRS, CDR2 YFSETQ. V trimming: 2 bases; J trimming: 8 bases; junction bases outside the gene matches: 10. The sequencing sample was made of peripheral blood. This clonotype originated in a human donor in a cohort sampled during active COVID-19. The gene calls are TRBV5-1 and TRBJ2-1, with 7 bases lining up with TRBD1. The CDR3 coding sequence is TGCGCCAGCAGCTTACAGGGGTCGGGTTGGGATGAGCAGTTCTTC. It yields the protein CASSLQGSGWDEQFF.